One and the same sample provided the 7 T cell receptor beta chains below, sequenced in a study of identifying expanded T cells in peripheral blood (dated by TCRdb to about 2019). Library prep was done by the immunoSEQ multiplex PCR assay. TCRdb re-hosts the immuneACCESS table, in-frame sequences only. Its copies lack some clones; in the studies checked, an unresolved V gene accounts for under half of them, and the cause for the rest is not known. The table for this sample lists about 90,000 clones; roughly 88% of them were counted only once. The ten biggest clones cover approximately 5.4% of the sample. Input material: blood. The receptors derive from a person aged 18 to 70 in good health.

This sequence joins TRBV15 and TRBJ2-7; TRBD2 matches 9 bases. From germline, CDR1 is LNHNV and CDR2 YYDKDF (reference sequence). The junction had 4 bases not matched to a gene; V was cut back by 5 bases and J by 2 bases. The CDR3 runs to 14 residues. The CDR3 reads CATSVQRGAYEQYF. For the CDR3, the DNA is TGTGCCACCAGCGTCCAGCGGGGGGCCTACGAGCAGTACTTC.

This clone showed up just a few times. This chain uses TRBV5-1 with TRBJ2-7; no clear D. CDR1 is SGHRS and CDR2 is YFSETQ in the germline V gene. The V end was cut by 8 bases, the J end by 1 base, with 13 bases between. The CDR3 contains 13 residues. CDR3 amino acids: CASLDGRSYEQYF. CDR3 bases: TGCGCCAGTCTAGATGGACGGTCCTACGAGCAGTACTTC.

This rearrangement joins TRBV5-1 to TRBJ2-6; D unresolved. The V end lost 1 base, the J end lost 6 bases, and 17 bases lay between the germline ends. This CDR3 region has 17 residues. From germline, CDR1 is SGHRS and CDR2 YFSETQ. CDR3 sequence reads: CASSLIGQPLEANVLTF. In DNA, the CDR3 is TGCGCCAGCAGCTTGATTGGGCAGCCGCTGGAGGCCAACGTCCTGACTTTC.

The sample holds a few counts of this clone. The chain employs TRBV2 and TRBJ1-6; 8 nucleotides agree with TRBD1. The CDR3 is 14 residues long. From germline, CDR1 is SNHLY and CDR2 FYNNEI. Losses at the gene ends were 6 bases for V and 9 bases for J; bases not matched to a gene: 7. CDR3 loop: CASRLQGGFSPLHF. Here the CDR3 DNA reads TGTGCCAGCAGGCTACAGGGGGGGTTTTCACCCCTCCACTTT.

The chain combines TRBV15 with TRBJ1-5; 8 positions agree with TRBD1. This CDR3 comprises 16 residues. With 3 bases clipped from V and 4 bases from J, the junction kept 8 bases outside the gene matches. Germline V gene lookup returns CDR1 LNHNV and CDR2 YYDKDF (reference sequence). CDR3 coding DNA: TGTGCCACCAGCAGGGACAGGGTTAGGGCTAATCAGCCCCAGCATTTT. Its protein is CATSRDRVRANQPQHF.

The gene calls are TRBV5-1 and TRBJ1-2; D unclear. With 1 base removed from V and 0 bases from J, the gap between germline ends came to 10 bases. This CDR3 spans 15 amino acids. Germline assignment: CDR1 SGHRS and CDR2 YFSETQ. The CDR3 protein is CASSLYLTANYGYTF. CDR3 bases: TGCGCCAGCAGCTTGTATTTAACGGCTAACTATGGCTACACCTTC.

This clone has a handful of counts. V and J are TRBV30 and TRBJ2-7; no reliable D call. V was trimmed by 0 bases and J by 0 bases, leaving 6 bases between them. Per the germline V gene, CDR1 is GTSNPN and CDR2 is SVGIG (reference sequence). CDR3 length: 13 amino acids. The CDR3 reads CAWSVSLSYEQYF. Here the CDR3 DNA reads TGTGCCTGGAGTGTTAGTCTCTCCTACGAGCAGTACTTC.